This T cell receptor beta chain emerged from a study of a mutant IDH1 vaccine in newly diagnosed glioma. Study in general: Once 4-6 weeks had passed after radiotherapy alone, vaccination started, or it started with temozolomide cycles. Before enrollment, patients got radiotherapy alone, temozolomide alone, or mostly the combination.

A remark on this clone: The antigen is undetermined.

Libraries were prepared by immunoSEQ multiplex PCR; TCRdb keeps only in-frame clonotypes and omits some of them. The sample holds around 36,000 clones; approximately 91% are singletons and the top ten take over 2.5%. Indicated time point: week 5, during vaccination. Vaccine doses each comprised 300 ug of mutant IDH1 20-mer peptide, with topical imiquimod. Trimming took 1 base from V and 3 from J, leaving 17 bases between them. The germline gives CDR1 SGHDT, CDR2 YYEEEE. The CDR3 sequence is 16 residues long. Sequenced here: PBMCs, sampled from a glioma patient whose treatment included an IDH1 peptide vaccine. The genes are TRBV5-6 and TRBJ2-7; the D gene is possibly TRBD1 (6 bases). The source of this sequence is a man in his fifties with glioma. The CDR3 loop reads CASSLLQGRGDYEQYF. CDR3 bases: TGTGCCAGCAGCTTGCTTCAGGGGCGTGGAGACTACGAGCAGTACTTC.